The text below deals with one T cell receptor (beta chain). Libraries were prepared by immunoSEQ multiplex PCR; TCRdb keeps only in-frame clonotypes and omits some of them. This sample yields roughly 76,000 clones, of which around 86% are seen a single time; roughly 4.5% belongs to the top ten. In germline, CDR1 is SNHLY, CDR2 FYNNEI. V was pared by 6 bases and J by 5 bases, with 8 bases of the junction left unmatched. The CDR3 covers 15 residues. The record originates from a study of technical replicates of blood from a handful of donors. This chain connects TRBV2 to TRBJ2-5; 11 bases are shared with TRBD1. The receptor's source is a human donor in good health. Some clones in this sample may be carry-over from other donors' samples. Sequencing was done on a sample of PBMCs. The CDR3 spells CASSADRGRWETQYF. The CDR3 DNA is TGTGCCAGCAGCGCGGACAGGGGGCGTTGGGAGACCCAGTACTTC.